Each of the 8 T cell receptor beta chains below was sequenced from the same sample in a study of blood T cells in healthy people across ages. A second PCR, run for roughly 7 to 12 cycles, used a sample-barcoded 5' primer plus a J-beta primer mix. In TCRdb, the 5' RACE reads were re-called with MiXCR into one record per CDR3 protein. The table includes more than 750,000 distinct CDR3 sequences, about 28% detected once. The sample was also linked to a second study, of T cells of mothers and their children.

The sequencing input was blood. The receptor set was obtained from a middle-aged woman in good health.

The chain joins TRBV10-3 to TRBJ2-7; TRBD1 aligns across 7 bases. CDR1 and CDR2 from the germline V gene are ENHRY and SYGVKD. After removal of 6 bases from V and 0 bases from J, the junction contained 8 bases not matched to a gene. The CDR3 is 15 residues long. CDR3 sequence reads: CAISLGQVSSYEQYF. The CDR3 nucleotides are TGTGCCATCAGCCTAGGACAGGTTTCCTCCTACGAGCAGTACTTC.

This clonotype was observed many times. The DNA of the CDR3 is TGTGCCACCAGCTCACCTTCAATAGCGGGGGGGTACAATGAGCAGTTCTTC. Residues: CATSSPSIAGGYNEQFF. The chain links TRBV15 to TRBJ2-1; 11 bases fit TRBD2. Germline V gene sequence: CDR1 LNHNV, CDR2 YYDKDF (reference sequence). The length of the CDR3 is 17 residues. V was pared by 5 bases and J by 4 bases, with 10 bases of the junction left unmatched.

The sample holds a few counts of this clonotype. This chain uses TRBV25-1 with TRBJ2-7; the match to TRBD1 covers 7 bases. The CDR3 runs to 16 residues. From germline, CDR1 is MGHDK and CDR2 SYGVNS. J gave up 1 base and V 1 base, and 7 bases lay outside the gene matches. In nucleotides, the CDR3 is TGTGCCAGCAGTGAATCGGCGAGGGGGCCGTCCTACGAGCAGTACTTC. It is translated as CASSESARGPSYEQYF.

J is TRBJ2-1 and V is TRBV5-1, with D possibly being TRBD1 (5 bases). Trimming stripped 0 bases from V and 2 bases from J, with 9 bases between. The CDR3 runs 15 residues. Germline values: CDR1 SGHRS, CDR2 YFSETQ. The CDR3 reads CASSLDGAPYNEQFF. In nucleotides, the CDR3 is TGCGCCAGCAGCTTGGATGGGGCCCCCTACAATGAGCAGTTCTTC.

On this clonotype: A much larger clone lies a single base off, so this may be a read error. V is TRBV29-1 and J is TRBJ1-2; the match to TRBD1 covers 7 bases. In germline, CDR1 is SQVTM, CDR2 ANQGSEA. CDR3 length equals 13 residues. The CDR3 bases are TGCAGCGACAGGGGAATAGCTAACTATGGCTACATCTTC. This encodes CSDRGIANYGYIF.

This clonotype was seen a few times. A much larger clone sits a single nucleotide away, making a read error possible. V and J are TRBV20-1 and TRBJ2-1; 9 positions agree with TRBD1. The J call may be wrong; the DNA end is better matched by TRBJ2-7. Germline loops: CDR1 DFQATT, CDR2 SNEGSKA (reference sequence). This CDR3 is 19 amino acids long. The CDR3 DNA reads TGCAGTGCTGCTTCTCCGGGACAGGGATCACGTTTGTCCTACAATGAGCAGTACTTC. It translates to CSAASPGQGSRLSYNEQYF.

Comment on this clonotype: At one boundary the junction diverges from the germline segment, which might be a read error. J is TRBJ2-5 and V is TRBV20-1; TRBD1 agrees at 8 bases. Germline V gene lookup returns CDR1 DFQATT and CDR2 SNEGSKA (reference sequence). This CDR3 contains 14 residues. The CDR3 nucleotides read TGCAATGCTAAGGACAGGGTGTTGCAAGAGACCCAGTACTTC. Amino acid sequence: CNAKDRVLQETQYF.

The chain uses TRBV24-1 and TRBJ1-5, with D possibly matching TRBD1 (6 bases). The CDR3 extends over 13 amino acids. Germline V gene sequence: CDR1 KGHDR, CDR2 SFDVKD. With 7 bases removed from V and 6 bases from J, the gap between germline ends came to 12 bases. The CDR3 nucleotides read TGTGCCACCAGGGGGGGGGCTGGTCAGCCCCAGCATTTT. Translation gives CATRGGAGQPQHF.